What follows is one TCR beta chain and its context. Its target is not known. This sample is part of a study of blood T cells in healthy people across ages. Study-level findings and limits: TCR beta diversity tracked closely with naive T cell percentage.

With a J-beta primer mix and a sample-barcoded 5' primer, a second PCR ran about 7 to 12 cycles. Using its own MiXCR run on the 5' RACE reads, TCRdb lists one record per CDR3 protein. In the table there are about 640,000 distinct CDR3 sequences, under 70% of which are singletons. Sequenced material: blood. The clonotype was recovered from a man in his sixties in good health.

The CDR3 sequence is CASSIASGALQETQYF. DNA of the CDR3: TGTGCCAGCAGCATCGCTAGCGGGGCGCTACAAGAGACCCAGTACTTC. The chain uses TRBV5-4 and TRBJ2-5; 9 positions match TRBD2. The CDR3 has 16 amino acids. V lost 4 bases to trimming and J lost 2 bases; unmatched junction nucleotides: 9. The V gene's germline CDR1 is SGHNT and CDR2 YYREEE (reference sequence).